This T cell receptor (beta chain) was identified during a study of cytomegalovirus exposure and HLA in healthy donors. Study findings and constraints: The study assumed roughly uniform donor sequencing depth for presence/absence analyses.

PCR amplification relied on 60 Vbeta primers (plus 13 Jbeta primers). The assay was immunoSEQ multiplex PCR, and TCRdb's table has in-frame clones only and misses some. The repertoire holds around 140,000 clones, with 76% as singletons. To note about this clone: Antigen specificity is unknown.

Donors likely had unrecorded immune exposures despite being nominally healthy when sampled. The specimen sequenced was PBMCs. The sequence came from a man in his forties in good health and CMV-seronegative.

CDR3 nucleotide sequence: TGTGCCTGGAAAATAGGGGGAGCGATCACCGGGGAGCTGTTTTTT. It is translated as CAWKIGGAITGELFF. V gene TRBV30 combines with J gene TRBJ2-2, with a tentative D call TRBD1 (6 bases). Germline CDR1 is GTSNPN and CDR2 is SVGIG (reference sequence). V was trimmed by 4 bases and J by 4 bases, leaving 16 bases between them. The CDR3 has 15 amino acids.